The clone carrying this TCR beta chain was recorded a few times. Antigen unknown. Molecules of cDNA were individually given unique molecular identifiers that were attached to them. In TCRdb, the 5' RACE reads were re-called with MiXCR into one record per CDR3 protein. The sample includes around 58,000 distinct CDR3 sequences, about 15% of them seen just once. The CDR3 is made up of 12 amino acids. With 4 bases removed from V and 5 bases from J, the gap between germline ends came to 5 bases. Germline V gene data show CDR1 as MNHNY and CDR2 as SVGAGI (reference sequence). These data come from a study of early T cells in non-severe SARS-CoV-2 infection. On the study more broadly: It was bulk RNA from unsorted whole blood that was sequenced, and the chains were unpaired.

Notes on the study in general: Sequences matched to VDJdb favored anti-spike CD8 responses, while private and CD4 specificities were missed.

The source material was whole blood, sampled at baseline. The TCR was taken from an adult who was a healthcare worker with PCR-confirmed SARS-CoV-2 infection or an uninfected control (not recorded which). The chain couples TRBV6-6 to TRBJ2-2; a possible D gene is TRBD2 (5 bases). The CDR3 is CASSSGTGELFF. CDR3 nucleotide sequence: TGTGCCAGCAGTTCGGGGACCGGGGAGCTGTTTTTT.